These T cell receptor beta chains were read from a single sample in a study of T cells in Graves' hyperthyroidism and ophthalmopathy. MiXCR, applied by TCRdb to the multiplex PCR reads, yields one record per CDR3 protein. Seen here are about 640,000 distinct CDR3 sequences, more than 20% observed once, and the top ten hold under 35%. Sequenced: blood. Receptors originate from a man younger than 45 with Graves' ophthalmopathy. CDR3s include the opening cysteine and the closing phenylalanine or tryptophan. Fields, in order: J gene, clone size, V gene, CDR3 length, D gene, CDR3 DNA, CDR3 protein. A D gene is named only where the DNA matches it firmly. A clone size is listed for some rows: how often the clone was seen (once, few, many), or a class if it is expanded.

j_gene: TRBJ2-5
abundance: once
v_gene: TRBV10-3
len: 15
d_gene: NA
CDR3nt: TGTGCCATCAGTGAGGGAGGGGGGTACCAAGAGACCCAGTACTTC
CDR3aa: CAISEGGGYQETQYF

j_gene: TRBJ2-7
abundance: few
v_gene: TRBV7-9
len: 20
d_gene: NA
CDR3nt: TGTGCCAGCAGCTTAGTCCGAGCTAGTGTGGGGGTCTTTGCGGGAAACGAGCAGTACTTC
CDR3aa: CASSLVRASVGVFAGNEQYF

j_gene: TRBJ2-3
abundance: NA
v_gene: TRBV13
len: 21
d_gene: TRBD2
CDR3nt: TGTGCCAGCAGCTTATCCCCGGGACTAGCGGGAGGGCCCGGTGAGACAGATACGCAGTATTTT
CDR3aa: CASSLSPGLAGGPGETDTQYF

j_gene: TRBJ1-1
abundance: many
v_gene: TRBV30
len: 13
d_gene: NA
CDR3nt: TGTGCCTGGACGGGAGGCAGGGGCACTGAAGCTTTCTTT
CDR3aa: CAWTGGRGTEAFF

j_gene: TRBJ1-2
abundance: NA
v_gene: TRBV5-1
len: 14
d_gene: TRBD1
CDR3nt: TGCGCCAGCAGCTCCAGGGGGCCCAACTATGGCTACACCTTC
CDR3aa: CASSSRGPNYGYTF

j_gene: TRBJ1-6
abundance: NA
v_gene: TRBV28
len: 14
d_gene: NA
CDR3nt: TGTGCCAGCAAACCGGGACATACGAATTCACCCCTCCACTTT
CDR3aa: CASKPGHTNSPLHF

j_gene: TRBJ2-1
abundance: NA
v_gene: TRBV19
len: 14
d_gene: NA
CDR3nt: TGTGCCAGTAGTTCGGGGGGGGGGGGACAGAAGCAGTTCTTC
CDR3aa: CASSSGGGGQKQFF

j_gene: TRBJ2-3
abundance: once
v_gene: TRBV4-2
len: 17
d_gene: NA
CDR3nt: TGTGCCAGCAGCCAAGGGGAAGGCGGCGTGGGTGGCGATACGCAGTATTTT
CDR3aa: CASSQGEGGVGGDTQYF

j_gene: TRBJ1-4
abundance: NA
v_gene: TRBV13
len: 15
d_gene: TRBD1
CDR3nt: TGTGCCAGCAGCTTAGGGGGACAGCTTAATGAAAAACTGTTTTTT
CDR3aa: CASSLGGQLNEKLFF

j_gene: TRBJ2-4
abundance: few
v_gene: TRBV5-1
len: 15
d_gene: NA
CDR3nt: TGCGCCAGCAGCTTGGCCGGGACAGCCAAAAACATTCAGTACTTC
CDR3aa: CASSLAGTAKNIQYF

j_gene: TRBJ2-7
abundance: few
v_gene: TRBV28
len: 14
d_gene: NA
CDR3nt: TGTGCCAGCAGTTTCCCGGGGGCCACCTACGAGCAGTACTTC
CDR3aa: CASSFPGATYEQYF

j_gene: TRBJ1-1
abundance: many
v_gene: TRBV15
len: 13
d_gene: NA
CDR3nt: TGTGCCACCAGCAGTGGGGGCAACACTGAAGCTTTCTTT
CDR3aa: CATSSGGNTEAFF

j_gene: TRBJ1-2
abundance: NA
v_gene: TRBV30
len: 13
d_gene: NA
CDR3nt: TGTGCCTGGAAATCAAGGTCAGCCTATGGCTACACCTTC
CDR3aa: CAWKSRSAYGYTF

j_gene: TRBJ2-1
abundance: few
v_gene: TRBV28
len: 15
d_gene: NA
CDR3nt: TGTGCCAGCAGTTTATTGGGTTCGGGGAAGGTCTGGCAGTTCTTC
CDR3aa: CASSLLGSGKVWQFF

j_gene: TRBJ2-6
abundance: NA
v_gene: TRBV2
len: 16
d_gene: TRBD1
CDR3nt: TGTGCCAGCTTCAGGGGGCGGATCTCTGGGGCCAACGTCCTGACTTTC
CDR3aa: CASFRGRISGANVLTF

j_gene: TRBJ2-4
abundance: NA
v_gene: TRBV5-8
len: 17
d_gene: NA
CDR3nt: TGTGCCAGCAGCACAGTAGCTCAGTACTTAGCCAAAAACATTCAGTACTTC
CDR3aa: CASSTVAQYLAKNIQYF

j_gene: TRBJ1-1
abundance: many
v_gene: TRBV3-1
len: 13
d_gene: NA
CDR3nt: TGTGCCAGCAGCCAAGATATGAGGGGTGAAGCTTTCTTT
CDR3aa: CASSQDMRGEAFF

j_gene: TRBJ2-3
abundance: few
v_gene: TRBV6-1
len: 16
d_gene: TRBD1
CDR3nt: TGTGCCAGCAGTCAGCCCCCCGGACAGGGCACAGATACGCAGTATTTT
CDR3aa: CASSQPPGQGTDTQYF

j_gene: TRBJ1-3
abundance: many
v_gene: TRBV4-1
len: 14
d_gene: NA
CDR3nt: TGCGCCAGCAGCCAAGTGGCTGGGGGAAACACCATATATTTT
CDR3aa: CASSQVAGGNTIYF

j_gene: TRBJ2-3
abundance: many
v_gene: TRBV28
len: 15
d_gene: TRBD1
CDR3nt: TGTGCCAGCAGTTACCAGACAGGGGCCACAGATACGCAGTATTTT
CDR3aa: CASSYQTGATDTQYF

j_gene: TRBJ2-5
abundance: few
v_gene: TRBV18
len: 13
d_gene: NA
CDR3nt: TGTGCCAGCTCACCAGAGGGGGAGGAGACCCAGTACTTC
CDR3aa: CASSPEGEETQYF

j_gene: TRBJ2-7
abundance: many
v_gene: TRBV6-2/TRBV6-3
len: 16
d_gene: TRBD2
CDR3nt: TGTGCCAGCAGTTACTTGTCAGCGGGAGACTCCTACGAGCAGTACTTC
CDR3aa: CASSYLSAGDSYEQYF

j_gene: TRBJ1-1
abundance: NA
v_gene: TRBV19
len: 15
d_gene: NA
CDR3nt: TGTGCCAGTAGTCCTAGGAGGGAAGTTGGGACTGAAGCTTTCTTT
CDR3aa: CASSPRREVGTEAFF

j_gene: TRBJ1-1
abundance: NA
v_gene: TRBV25-1
len: 14
d_gene: NA
CDR3nt: TGTGCCAGCAGCCCCAGCGGGTTCAACACTGAAGCTTTCTTT
CDR3aa: CASSPSGFNTEAFF

j_gene: TRBJ2-7
abundance: few
v_gene: TRBV27
len: 11
d_gene: NA
CDR3nt: TGTGCCAGCAGTTCCCCCTTCGAGCAGTACTTC
CDR3aa: CASSSPFEQYF

j_gene: TRBJ1-2
abundance: NA
v_gene: TRBV19
len: 12
d_gene: NA
CDR3nt: TGTGCCAGTAGCCGGGTAAACTATGGCTACACCTTC
CDR3aa: CASSRVNYGYTF

j_gene: TRBJ2-4
abundance: few
v_gene: TRBV5-6
len: 14
d_gene: NA
CDR3nt: TGTGCCAGCAGCTCAGGGGATTTTGTAGACATTCAGTACTTC
CDR3aa: CASSSGDFVDIQYF

j_gene: TRBJ1-1
abundance: many
v_gene: TRBV3-1
len: 13
d_gene: NA
CDR3nt: TGTGCCAGCAGCCAAGTGGACGGACTTGAAGCTTTCTTT
CDR3aa: CASSQVDGLEAFF

j_gene: TRBJ2-3
abundance: NA
v_gene: TRBV5-4
len: 14
d_gene: NA
CDR3nt: TGTGCCAGCAGCGTAGAAGTGCTACATCATACGCAGTATTTT
CDR3aa: CASSVEVLHHTQYF

j_gene: TRBJ2-2
abundance: once
v_gene: TRBV6-1
len: 13
d_gene: NA
CDR3nt: TGTGCCAGCAGCACCCCAATACCCGGGGAGCTGTTTTTT
CDR3aa: CASSTPIPGELFF

j_gene: TRBJ2-7
abundance: NA
v_gene: TRBV4-1
len: 12
d_gene: NA
CDR3nt: TGCGCCAGCAGCCAAGTTAAGGACGAGCAGTACTTC
CDR3aa: CASSQVKDEQYF

j_gene: TRBJ1-5
abundance: few
v_gene: TRBV10-3
len: 15
d_gene: NA
CDR3nt: TGTGCCATCAGTGTGTCGGGGGATAGCAATCAGCCCCAGCATTTT
CDR3aa: CAISVSGDSNQPQHF

j_gene: TRBJ1-5
abundance: few
v_gene: TRBV12-3/TRBV12-4
len: 15
d_gene: TRBD1
CDR3nt: TGTGCCAGCAGTCCCGACAGGGTTGGGGTGCAGCCCCAGCATTTT
CDR3aa: CASSPDRVGVQPQHF

j_gene: TRBJ2-3
abundance: few
v_gene: TRBV14
len: 17
d_gene: TRBD2
CDR3nt: TGTGCCAGCAGCCAAAGAACTAGCGGAACTAGCACAGATACGCAGTATTTT
CDR3aa: CASSQRTSGTSTDTQYF

j_gene: TRBJ1-6
abundance: NA
v_gene: TRBV7-9
len: 13
d_gene: NA
CDR3nt: TGTGCCAGCAGCGCGATGAATAATTCACCCCTCCACTTT
CDR3aa: CASSAMNNSPLHF

j_gene: TRBJ2-3
abundance: NA
v_gene: TRBV25-1
len: 14
d_gene: TRBD2
CDR3nt: TGTGCCAGCCGGGAGGTCCTGAGCACAGATACGCAGTATTTT
CDR3aa: CASREVLSTDTQYF

j_gene: TRBJ2-2
abundance: few
v_gene: TRBV29-1
len: 11
d_gene: NA
CDR3nt: TGCAGCGTTGCAGGAACCGGGGAGCTGTTTTTT
CDR3aa: CSVAGTGELFF

j_gene: TRBJ2-7
abundance: few
v_gene: TRBV6-1
len: 16
d_gene: NA
CDR3nt: TGTGCCAGCAGTGAAACCCGGGACCCTGGGCGTCTCGAGCAGTACTTC
CDR3aa: CASSETRDPGRLEQYF

j_gene: TRBJ2-4
abundance: many
v_gene: TRBV20-1
len: 12
d_gene: TRBD1
CDR3nt: TGCAGTGTCGGGACAGGGACAAACATTCAGTACTTC
CDR3aa: CSVGTGTNIQYF

j_gene: TRBJ2-3
abundance: NA
v_gene: TRBV28
len: 16
d_gene: NA
CDR3nt: TGTGCCAGCAGTTTGGGGGCTAGCGGCCACACAGATACGCAGTATTTT
CDR3aa: CASSLGASGHTDTQYF

j_gene: TRBJ2-7
abundance: many
v_gene: TRBV13
len: 15
d_gene: TRBD2
CDR3nt: TGTGCCAGCAGCTTAAATCGCGGGAGTGGCCACGAGCAGTACTTC
CDR3aa: CASSLNRGSGHEQYF